This is a list of T cell receptor beta chains from one sample in a study of blood T cell repertoires in COVID-19. Sequencing used immunoSEQ multiplex PCR; TCRdb keeps in-frame clones, though not all of them. The sample carries 84,000 or so clones, 78% recorded once. Sequences were obtained from peripheral blood. Receptor source: a man between 65 and 85 years old with COVID-19, enrolled during active disease. The conserved cysteine and the conserved F or W are not part of the CDR3 here. Expanded clones get a size class; other rows say once, few or many, or leave the size out.

v_gene	j_gene	abundance	CDR3aa
TRBV28	TRBJ2-2	.	ASSSANTGELF
TRBV7-9	TRBJ1-3	.	ASSWTGTSSGNTIY
TRBV6-1	TRBJ1-3	.	ASSESGGTGNTIY
TRBV2	TRBJ1-1	.	ASTGSGNKNTEAF
TRBV5-4	TRBJ2-7	.	ASSLGAPAGGYEQY
TRBV2	TRBJ1-5	.	ASREGLSNQPQH
TRBV5-4	TRBJ1-1	.	ASSLRHANTEAF
TRBV15	TRBJ2-5	.	ATSRELGGGQETQY
TRBV4-1	TRBJ2-3	.	ASSQVLAGRDTQY
TRBV24-1	TRBJ2-1	.	ATSNSGSSREQF
TRBV9	TRBJ2-7	.	ASSVVPGGQYEQY
TRBV2	TRBJ1-1	few	ASSLRDRGGTEAF
TRBV9	TRBJ2-5	.	ASSPIPQETQY
TRBV3-1/TRBV3-2	TRBJ1-1	.	ASSQDIPAVNTEAF
TRBV11-3	TRBJ1-2	few	ASSLSEVGYT
TRBV5-1	TRBJ1-1	.	ASSTRLTNTEAF
TRBV9	TRBJ2-5	few	ASSVVGQGGETQY
TRBV7-8	TRBJ1-6	.	ASSNRQGYNSPLH
TRBV10-3	TRBJ2-7	.	AISMYSYEQY
TRBV2	TRBJ2-5	many	ASSEAGGAETQY
TRBV6-5	TRBJ2-7	.	ASSSSDRGGEQY
TRBV7-6	TRBJ2-4	.	ASSPIRGKNIQY
TRBV19	TRBJ2-1	few	ASSMWSGASNEQF
TRBV6-6	TRBJ1-2	.	ASSGSTGGD
TRBV3-1/TRBV3-2	TRBJ2-7	.	ASSQLLGQASSEQY
TRBV9	TRBJ1-1	.	ASSNDRVNTEAF
TRBV5-6	TRBJ1-4	.	ASSLYSGTTWGKLF
TRBV3-1/TRBV3-2	TRBJ2-1	.	ASTLTGTEQF
TRBV5-1	TRBJ2-1	.	ASSLVGQDNEQF
TRBV24-1	TRBJ1-2	.	ATSDRTGFGYT
TRBV6-6	TRBJ1-6	once	ASSYPDSPLH
TRBV9	TRBJ2-1	.	ASSVSGGANEQF
TRBV2	TRBJ2-5	few	ASSGTDRKETQY
TRBV12-3/TRBV12-4	TRBJ1-2	.	ASSLGLGGYT
TRBV27	TRBJ2-1	.	ASSPPDSSPF
TRBV4-2	TRBJ2-7	.	ASRPGTSVDYEQY
TRBV7-2	TRBJ2-7	.	ASSLDFKSYEQY
TRBV11-3	TRBJ1-2	once	ASSSRTGGATGGYT
TRBV19	TRBJ1-1	few	ASRTGVSTEAF
TRBV29-1	TRBJ2-7	few	SVGGLAGGEQY
TRBV5-4	TRBJ2-2	.	ASSRSRDRATGELF
TRBV7-9	TRBJ2-7	.	ASSLPETKDRAYAYEQY
TRBV4-3	TRBJ2-5	.	ASSQGTSGGGETQY
TRBV7-2	TRBJ1-2	.	ASTLERLSYGYT
TRBV11-2	TRBJ1-2	.	ASSPGGYGYT
TRBV7-9	TRBJ1-1	.	ASSPGGTEAF
TRBV9	TRBJ2-1	.	ASSVYAGGSYNEQF
TRBV6-2/TRBV6-3	TRBJ1-1	.	ASSYSGLEAF
TRBV6-5	TRBJ1-1	.	ASSYSGQGGSTEAF
TRBV5-5	TRBJ2-5	.	ASSMTSQETQY
TRBV3-1/TRBV3-2	TRBJ2-2	.	ASSPRLAASGELF